The entry that follows covers one TCR beta chain sequence. The target antigen is unknown. Produced via immunoSEQ multiplex PCR; TCRdb's table is partial and in-frame only. The top ten hold less than 7.5% of the sample, which has about 98,000 clones, about 88% seen once. These data originate in a study of cytomegalovirus exposure and HLA in healthy donors. Overall study results and limits: While the bulk of TCR sequences proved rare, some public TCRs turned up in many donors. The classifier, whose performance was assessed in both the original and validation cohorts, reportedly diagnosed cytomegalovirus status with high specificity and sensitivity.

With 4 bases clipped from V and 5 bases from J, the junction kept 9 bases outside the gene matches. Germline V lookup: CDR1 PRHDT, CDR2 FYEKMQ (reference sequence). The CDR3 runs 15 residues. The TCR comes from a man aged 18 to 29 in good health and CMV-seropositive. The chain uses TRBV13 and TRBJ1-2; the match to TRBD1 covers 8 bases. What was sequenced was PBMCs. CDR3 residues: CASSSRQGAAYGYTF. CDR3 nucleotides: TGTGCCAGCAGCTCCAGGCAGGGGGCGGCTTATGGCTACACCTTC.